This T cell receptor (beta chain) was captured by sequencing in a study of cytomegalovirus exposure and HLA in healthy donors. The CDR3 totals 15 residues. Germline CDR1 reads MNHEY; CDR2 reads SMNVEV (reference sequence). Deletions cut 7 bases from V and 5 bases from J, with 18 bases between. Study-level results: TCR beta chains numbering some 160 were designated cytomegalovirus-associated.

The data were produced by immunoSEQ multiplex PCR, yet TCRdb's version contains in-frame clones alone and is incomplete. The table includes about 270,000 clones, around 86% detected once. Points on this clone: Its antigen is not known.

This clonotype was obtained from a young woman in good health and CMV-seronegative. The chain recombines TRBV27 with TRBJ2-1; D perhaps matches TRBD2 (6 bases). Material for sequencing was PBMCs. The CDR3 protein is CASTPALAADNEQFF. The CDR3 nucleotides are TGTGCCAGCACTCCGGCGTTAGCGGCGGACAATGAGCAGTTCTTC.